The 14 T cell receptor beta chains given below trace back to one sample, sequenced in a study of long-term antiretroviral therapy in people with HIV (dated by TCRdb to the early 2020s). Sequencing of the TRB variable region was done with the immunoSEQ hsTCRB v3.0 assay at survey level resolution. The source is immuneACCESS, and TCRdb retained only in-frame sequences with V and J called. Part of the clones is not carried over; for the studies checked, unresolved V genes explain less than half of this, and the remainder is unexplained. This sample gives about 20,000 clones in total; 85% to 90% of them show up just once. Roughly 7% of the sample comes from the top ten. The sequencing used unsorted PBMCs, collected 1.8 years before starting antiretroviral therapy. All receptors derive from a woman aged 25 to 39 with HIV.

The CDR3, as DNA: TGTGCCAGCAGGGGGGGGACGGCCCTTTCCTACGAGCAGTACGTC. This codes for CASRGGTALSYEQYV. The J gene is TRBJ2-7, the V gene TRBV6-1; 7 bases map to TRBD2. The V segment lost 6 bases and the J segment 1 base; nucleotides outside the gene matches: 9. The CDR3 has 15 amino acids. Germline loops: CDR1 MNHNS, CDR2 SASEGT.

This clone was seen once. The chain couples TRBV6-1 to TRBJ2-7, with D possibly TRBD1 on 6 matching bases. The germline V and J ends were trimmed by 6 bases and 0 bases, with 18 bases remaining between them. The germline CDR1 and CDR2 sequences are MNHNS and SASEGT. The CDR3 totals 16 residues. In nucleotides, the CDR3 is TGTGCCAGCAGAGAACTTGACAGGAGCAGCTCCTACGAGCAGTACGTC. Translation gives CASRELDRSSSYEQYV.

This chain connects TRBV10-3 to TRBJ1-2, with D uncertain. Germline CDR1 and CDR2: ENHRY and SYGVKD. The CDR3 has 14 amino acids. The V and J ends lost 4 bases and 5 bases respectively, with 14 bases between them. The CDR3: CAISAHPSGYGYTF. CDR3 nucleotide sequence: TGTGCCATCAGTGCTCACCCTTCGGGGTATGGCTACACCTTC.

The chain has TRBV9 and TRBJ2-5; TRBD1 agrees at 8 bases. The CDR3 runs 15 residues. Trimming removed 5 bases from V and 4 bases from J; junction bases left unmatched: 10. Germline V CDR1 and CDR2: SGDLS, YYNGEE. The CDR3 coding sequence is TGTGCCAGCAGTGAATCGGACAGGGTCATAGAGACCCAGTACTTC. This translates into CASSESDRVIETQYF.

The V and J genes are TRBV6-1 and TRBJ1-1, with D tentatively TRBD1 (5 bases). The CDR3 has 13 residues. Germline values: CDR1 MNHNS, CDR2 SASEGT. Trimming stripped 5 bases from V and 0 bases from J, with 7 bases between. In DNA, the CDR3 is TGTGCCAGCAGTAACAGGTTGAACACTGAAGCTTTCTTT. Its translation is CASSNRLNTEAFF.

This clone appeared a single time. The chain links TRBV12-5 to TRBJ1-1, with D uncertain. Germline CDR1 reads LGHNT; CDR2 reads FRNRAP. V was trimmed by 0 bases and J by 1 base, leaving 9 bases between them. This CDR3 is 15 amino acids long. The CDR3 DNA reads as TGTGCTAGTGGTTTGGTGAGGACGGGGAACACTGAAGCTTTCTTT. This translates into CASGLVRTGNTEAFF.

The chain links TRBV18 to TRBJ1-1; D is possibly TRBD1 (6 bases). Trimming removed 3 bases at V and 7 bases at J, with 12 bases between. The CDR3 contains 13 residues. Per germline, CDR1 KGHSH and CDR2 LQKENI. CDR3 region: CASSPTRGDEAFF. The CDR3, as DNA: TGTGCCAGCTCACCCACGAGGGGGGATGAAGCTTTCTTT.

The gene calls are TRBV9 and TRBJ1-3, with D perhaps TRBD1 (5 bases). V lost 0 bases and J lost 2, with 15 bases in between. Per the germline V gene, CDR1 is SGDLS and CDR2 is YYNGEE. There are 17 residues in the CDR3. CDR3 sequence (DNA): TGTGCCAGCAGCGTAGATGGCAGGGCAGGGACTGGAAACACCATATATTTT. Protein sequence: CASSVDGRAGTGNTIYF.

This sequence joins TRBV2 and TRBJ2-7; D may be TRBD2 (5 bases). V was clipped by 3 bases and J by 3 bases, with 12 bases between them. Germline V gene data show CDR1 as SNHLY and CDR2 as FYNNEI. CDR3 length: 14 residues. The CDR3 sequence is CASSDRTGLYEQYF. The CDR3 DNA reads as TGTGCCAGCAGTGACCGGACTGGACTCTACGAGCAGTACTTC.

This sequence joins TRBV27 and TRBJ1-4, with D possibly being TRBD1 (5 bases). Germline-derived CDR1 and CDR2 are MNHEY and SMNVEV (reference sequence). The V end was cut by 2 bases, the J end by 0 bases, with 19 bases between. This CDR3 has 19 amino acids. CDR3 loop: CASSLIFLGTAATNEKLFF. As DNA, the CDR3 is TGTGCCAGCAGTTTAATATTTCTGGGGACGGCTGCAACTAATGAAAAACTGTTTTTT.

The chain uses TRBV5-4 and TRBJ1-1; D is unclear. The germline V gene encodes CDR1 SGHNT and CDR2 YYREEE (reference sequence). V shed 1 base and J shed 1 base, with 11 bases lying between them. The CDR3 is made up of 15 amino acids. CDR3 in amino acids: CASSLFSIKNTEAFF. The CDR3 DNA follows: TGTGCCAGCAGCTTGTTTTCGATTAAGAACACTGAAGCTTTCTTT.

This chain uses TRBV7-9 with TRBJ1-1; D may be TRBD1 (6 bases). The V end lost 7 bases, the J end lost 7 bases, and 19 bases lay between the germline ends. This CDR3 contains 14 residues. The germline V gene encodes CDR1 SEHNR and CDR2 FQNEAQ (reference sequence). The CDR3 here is CASKMGAATSEAFF. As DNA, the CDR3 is TGTGCCAGCAAGATGGGGGCAGCAACGAGTGAAGCTTTCTTT. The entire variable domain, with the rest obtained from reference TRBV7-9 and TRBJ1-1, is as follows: DTGVSQNPRHKITKRGQNVTFRCDPISEHNRLYWYRQTLGQGPEFLTYFQNEAQLEKSRLLSDRFSAERPKGSFSTLEIQRTEQGDSAMYLCASKMGAATSEAFFGQGTRLTVV.

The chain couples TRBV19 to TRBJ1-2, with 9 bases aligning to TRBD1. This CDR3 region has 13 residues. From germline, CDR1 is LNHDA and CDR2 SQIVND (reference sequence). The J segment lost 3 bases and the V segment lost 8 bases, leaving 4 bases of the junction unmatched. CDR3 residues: CASGTGLYYGYTF. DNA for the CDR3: TGTGCCAGTGGGACAGGGCTATACTATGGCTACACCTTC.

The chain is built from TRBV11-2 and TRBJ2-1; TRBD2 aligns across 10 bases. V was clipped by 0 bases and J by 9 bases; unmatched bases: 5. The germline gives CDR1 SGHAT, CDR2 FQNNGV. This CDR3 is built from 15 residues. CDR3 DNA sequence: TGTGCCAGCAGCTTAGAAACTAGCGGGGTGACTGAGCAGTTCTTC. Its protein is CASSLETSGVTEQFF.